Below, one T cell receptor beta chain is given with its context. The repertoire was sequenced with immunoSEQ multiplex PCR; TCRdb's copy has only in-frame clones and lacks some. Found here are tens of thousands of clones, more than 75% of them singletons; the top ten hold around an eighth. This sample was included in a study of PD-L1 blockade in urothelial cancer. CDR1 is SGHNT, CDR2 YYREEE, per germline (reference sequence). The V gene end was trimmed by 2 bases and the J gene end by 7 bases; junction bases not matched to a gene: 12. The CDR3 contains 19 residues. The time point was: pretreatment peripheral blood.

V gene TRBV5-4 combines with J gene TRBJ2-2; 15 bases are a match to TRBD2. The source material was PBMCs, sampled around atezolizumab (anti-PD-L1) treatment. This clonotype originated in a man aged 55 to 69 with urothelial cancer. CDR3: CASSFGTSGRPPTGGELFF. The CDR3, as DNA: TGTGCCAGCAGCTTCGGGACTAGCGGGAGGCCTCCCACGGGCGGGGAGCTGTTTTTT.